This T cell receptor (beta chain) derives from a study of blood T cell repertoires in COVID-19 (dated by TCRdb to the early 2020s). Looking at the study overall: Samples covering the acute and convalescent phases of COVID-19 were provided by collaborators in the United States, Italy and Spain. The prospective study material was composed of cDNA or gDNA derived from T cells, B-cell-depleted T cells, or PBMCs. Deeply sampled blood TCRbeta repertoires from subjects exposed to, actively infected with, or recovered from COVID-19 were included in the dataset. The repertoires were released in a freely available public database intended as a resource for research on the immune response to SARS-CoV-2. Samples came from the ongoing ImmuneRACE study (first 160 participants) plus 1,254 subjects from 6 global collaborators. Nearly every sample came with metadata listing a de-identified subject ID, COVID-19 status, age in years and sex. Where available, HLA class I and class II types were taken from metadata supplied by the sample provider and were not determined by assay-based typing. General study outcomes and caveats: How much clinical and demographic metadata was included differed by source and by participant, and the metadata was provided uncurated.

Participants in the prospective study were enrolled through a virtual design, were aged roughly 18 to 100 years, and lived in roughly 26 United States geographic areas. To assign participants to cohorts, the prospective study relied on clinical history that participants themselves reported in a screening survey and a study questionnaire. ImmuneRACE Cohort 3 recovered participants were defined by two consecutive negative NP/OP PCR tests, healthcare professional clearance, or symptom resolution. Mobile phlebotomists in the prospective study collected whole blood, serum and a nasopharyngeal or oropharyngeal swab from every participant. Over a 2-month period, participants in the prospective study had the option of providing additional blood draws and questionnaires. Blood samples from the prospective study were shipped frozen or at room temperature prior to DNA extraction. On this clone: The specificity of this receptor is unknown. No quality values exist for individual bases; no much larger clone is one base distant.

TCRbeta CDR3 regions were amplified from genomic DNA by means of the immunoSEQ Assay, a bias-controlled multiplex PCR. The source study handled its data this way. The number of nucleated cells in each sample was estimated from the amplification of reference gene primers within the assay. To quantify the absolute abundance of each unique TCRbeta CDR3 rearrangement, sequence reads were collapsed and filtered. Productive Simpson clonality was computed per sample as the square root of Simpson's diversity index over productive rearrangements. In its TCRdb copy, this immuneACCESS table keeps in-frame sequences only and misses some clones. Where compared with another copy, unresolved V genes explain less than half of these, and the others have no known cause. The V and J calls and clone size were taken over from that table, and D and trimming were inferred from the DNA. Present in this sample are about 250,000 clones, over 75% of which were seen just once. Of the sample, more than 1.5% falls within the top ten clones.

Inclusive of the bounding cysteine and phenylalanine, the CDR3 is 14 residues long. The kept DNA is CDR3 alone, 42 bases in frame from the first base. Trimming removed 1 base from V and 3 bases from J; the gene matches leave 1 base unexplained. The germline V gene (reference sequence) gives CDR1 as LGHDT and CDR2 as YNNKEL. This receptor chain uses TRBV3-1 (or the pseudogene TRBV3-2) and TRBJ2-7, with TRBD1 matching 9 junction bases. This receptor was taken from a man aged 35 to 55 who had recovered from COVID-19. The sequenced sample was PBMCs or T cells enriched from blood (not recorded which). The CDR3 corresponds to CASSQAGQGYEQYF. In nucleotide form, the sequence is TGTGCCAGCAGCCAAGCGGGACAGGGCTACGAGCAGTACTTC.